One sample yielded the 8 T cell receptor beta chains listed below, sequenced in a study of OX40 agonist ivuxolimab in advanced cancers. Measured with immunoSEQ multiplex PCR; TCRdb has only the in-frame clones, and not every one. The top ten hold approximately 31% of the sample, which has 30,000 to 45,000 clones, over 80% seen once. This sample comprised CD4+ or CD8+ T cells sorted from blood, obtained in a trial of the OX40 agonist ivuxolimab. The receptors were gathered from an adult with an advanced solid tumor such as melanoma, head and neck, liver or kidney cancer.

The chain has TRBV18 and TRBJ1-1; D perhaps matches TRBD1 (5 bases). Trimming took off 5 bases at V and 7 bases at J, with 14 bases between the two ends. CDR3 size: 13 residues. Germline CDR1 reads KGHSH; CDR2 reads LQKENI. The DNA for the CDR3 is TGTGCCAGCTCAGATCTCGGAAGGGGTGAAGCTTTCTTT. Translating it yields CASSDLGRGEAFF.

This clone came up once. The chain links TRBV9 to TRBJ2-2, with 8 bases matching TRBD2. The CDR3 is 15 amino acids. CDR1 is SGDLS and CDR2 is YYNGEE in the germline V gene. V gave up 0 bases and J gave up 6 bases; unmatched junction bases: 4. The CDR3 loop is CASSVERERAGELFF. Here the CDR3 DNA reads TGTGCCAGCAGCGTAGAGCGGGAGCGGGCCGGGGAGCTGTTTTTT. Using reference TRBV9 and TRBJ2-2 for the parts outside the CDR3, the full variable domain is DSGVTQTPKHLITATGQRVTLRCSPRSGDLSVYWYQQSLDQGLQFLIQYYNGEERAKGNILERFSAQQFPDLHSELNLSSLELGDSALYFCASSVERERAGELFFGEGSRLTVL.

The rearrangement uses TRBV7-9 and TRBJ2-7; the D is unclear. The germline V gene encodes CDR1 SEHNR and CDR2 FQNEAQ (reference sequence). Trimming cost V 1 base and J 4 bases, with 5 bases left between them. The CDR3 is 12 amino acids. DNA of the CDR3: TGTGCCAGCAGCTTAGGTCAGTACGAGCAGTACTTC. Translating it yields CASSLGQYEQYF.

The chain combines TRBV9 with TRBJ2-2; TRBD2 matches at 7 bases. Germline CDR1 SGDLS, CDR2 YYNGEE. The CDR3 runs to 15 residues. Unmatched junction bases numbered 7, after V lost 3 bases and J lost 5 bases. The CDR3 DNA reads TGTGCCAGCAGCGCGGGGGGTCCGACTACCGGGGAGCTGTTTTTT. Protein: CASSAGGPTTGELFF.

The chain uses TRBV13 and TRBJ1-2; TRBD1 agrees at 7 bases. The CDR3 covers 19 residues. With V trimmed by 3 bases and J by 0 bases, 16 bases remained unmatched. Germline V gives CDR1 PRHDT, CDR2 FYEKMQ (reference sequence). The CDR3, as DNA: TGTGCCAGCAGCTTGATTACAGGGGCGTTGATGTCAGCTAACTATGGCTACACCTTC. This encodes CASSLITGALMSANYGYTF.

Relative to its sample, this clone is medium-sized. This chain connects TRBV6-5 to TRBJ1-3, with D unclear. CDR1 and CDR2 from the germline V gene are MNHEY and SVGAGI. This CDR3 is built from 15 residues. Trimming stripped 1 base from V and 4 bases from J, with 11 bases between. In DNA, the CDR3 is TGTGCCAGCAGTTACTACCCGGGCAGAGGAAACACCATATATTTT. It codes for CASSYYPGRGNTIYF.

V usage is TRBV2 and J usage is TRBJ2-7; tentative D call: TRBD2 (5 bases). The V end lost 3 bases, the J end lost 4 bases, and 10 bases lay between the germline ends. This CDR3 spans 13 amino acids. Germline CDR1 is SNHLY and CDR2 is FYNNEI. The CDR3 sequence: CASSDLSAYEQYF. The DNA for the CDR3 is TGTGCCAGCAGTGATCTTAGCGCTTACGAGCAGTACTTC.

This chain joins TRBV6-5 and TRBJ2-5; D call uncertain. The V gene lost 6 bases and the J gene lost 5 bases, with 13 bases spanning the gap. This CDR3 has 13 residues. The germline CDR1 and CDR2 sequences are MNHEY and SVGAGI. CDR3 sequence reads: CASRESFRETQYF. CDR3 bases: TGTGCCAGCAGAGAGTCCTTTCGGGAGACCCAGTACTTC.